A single sample gave rise to the 16 T cell receptor beta chains below, sequenced in a study of technical replicates of blood from a few donors. The data were produced by immunoSEQ multiplex PCR, yet TCRdb's version contains in-frame clones alone and is incomplete. In the table there are over 85,000 clones, less than 96% of which are singletons. Sequenced material: T cells isolated from PBMCs. The receptors stem from a human donor in good health.

The J gene is TRBJ1-5, the V gene TRBV28, with no clear D. The CDR3 extends over 15 amino acids. Between the trimmed V and J ends, which lost 5 bases and 4 bases, there was a span of 15 bases. In germline, CDR1 is MDHEN, CDR2 SYDVKM. The CDR3 nucleotides read TGTGCCAGCAGTAATGAGAGGGCGGGAAATCAGCCCCAGCATTTT. It specifies CASSNERAGNQPQHF.

J is TRBJ2-2 and V is TRBV6-5, with D maybe TRBD1 (5 bases). Germline V lookup: CDR1 MNHEY, CDR2 SVGAGI. V was cut by 6 bases and J by 5 bases, with 16 bases left in between. This CDR3 has 15 amino acids. The CDR3 DNA reads as TGTGCCAGCAGCTCCCTTTCCCAGGGTACCGGGGAGCTGTTTTTT. This encodes CASSSLSQGTGELFF.

The rearrangement joins TRBV7-8 to TRBJ1-5; no definite D call. In germline, CDR1 is SGHVS, CDR2 FQNEAQ. Trimming left V 2 bases short and J 7 bases short, with 6 bases between. The CDR3 has 12 residues. CDR3 region: CASSLPLQPQHF. In DNA form, the CDR3 reads TGTGCCAGCAGCTTACCCTTGCAGCCCCAGCATTTT.

The chain couples TRBV25-1 to TRBJ1-4, with 11 bases aligning to TRBD1. Per the germline V gene, CDR1 is MGHDK and CDR2 is SYGVNS. This CDR3 region has 15 residues. With 6 bases clipped from V and 4 bases from J, the junction kept 4 bases outside the gene matches. The CDR3 protein is CASRGQGGSNEKLFF. The DNA of the CDR3 is TGTGCCAGCAGGGGACAGGGGGGTAGTAATGAAAAACTGTTTTTT.

CDR3 sequence (DNA): TGTGCCAGCAGTTTAGCGGGAGGGTTTTACGAGCAGTACTTC. Protein product: CASSLAGGFYEQYF. V is TRBV28 and J is TRBJ2-7, with 9 bases that match TRBD2. Unmatched junction bases numbered 3, after V lost 2 bases and J lost 4 bases. CDR1 and CDR2 from the germline V gene are MDHEN and SYDVKM. The CDR3 is 14 amino acids.

This chain links TRBV12-5 with TRBJ2-3; 10 nucleotides line up with TRBD2. V shed 5 bases and J 4 bases; nucleotides not matched to a gene: 3. CDR1 LGHNT and CDR2 FRNRAP come from the germline V gene. The CDR3 runs 14 residues. The CDR3 spells CASGSGRGADTQYF. Here the CDR3 DNA reads TGTGCTAGTGGTAGCGGGAGGGGGGCAGATACGCAGTATTTT.

J is TRBJ2-7 and V is TRBV6-5, with TRBD2 identical over 13 bases. The V gene's germline CDR1 is MNHEY and CDR2 SVGAGI. This CDR3 is built from 13 residues. J lost 6 bases, V lost 5 bases, and 1 base had no gene match. CDR3 sequence (DNA): TGTGCCAGCAGTCGGACTAGCGGGGGCGAGCAGTACTTC. This codes for CASSRTSGGEQYF.

The rearrangement uses TRBV6-6 and TRBJ2-5; perhaps TRBD1 as D (5 bases). The CDR3 consists of 15 residues. Trimming took off 5 bases at V and 3 bases at J, with 16 bases between the two ends. The germline gives CDR1 MNHNY, CDR2 SVGAGI (reference sequence). The CDR3 nucleotides read TGTGCCAGCAGTCGGCGCCTTGTAGGGGAAGAGACCCAGTACTTC. It codes for CASSRRLVGEETQYF.

This chain joins TRBV29-1 and TRBJ2-1; TRBD1 might be the D (5 bases). Per germline, CDR1 SQVTM and CDR2 ANQGSEA. Trimming shortened V by 3 bases and J by 11 bases, and 14 bases separated the two germline ends. The CDR3 sequence is 12 residues long. The CDR3 spells CSVEENRSQQFF. The DNA of the CDR3 is TGCAGCGTTGAGGAAAACAGGTCCCAGCAGTTCTTC.

The J gene is TRBJ1-2, the V gene TRBV2, with 8 bases aligning to TRBD1. Unmatched junction bases numbered 6, after V lost 6 bases and J lost 6 bases. The CDR3 totals 13 residues. The germline V gene has CDR1 SNHLY and CDR2 FYNNEI. The CDR3 is CASRGQVADGYTF. The CDR3 region has the DNA TGTGCCAGCAGGGGACAGGTTGCGGATGGCTACACCTTC.

This clone has only one observation. The rearrangement joins TRBV14 to TRBJ2-1, with 7 nucleotides matching TRBD2. Germline trimming cut 4 bases from V and 0 bases from J; bases unmatched to any gene: 9. Germline CDR1 SGHDN, CDR2 FVKESK. This CDR3 comprises 17 residues. CDR3 sequence reads: CASSRLGLVISYNEQFF. CDR3 DNA: TGTGCCAGCAGCCGACTAGGACTAGTTATCTCCTACAATGAGCAGTTCTTC.

The rearrangement joins TRBV6-4 to TRBJ2-1; 13 bases line up with TRBD2. From germline, CDR1 is MRHNA and CDR2 SNTAGT. The CDR3 sequence is 15 residues long. J was trimmed by 10 bases and V by 1 base; bases with no gene match: 4. The CDR3 protein is CASSDFGLAGVEQFF. CDR3 bases: TGTGCCAGCAGTGACTTTGGACTAGCGGGAGTGGAGCAGTTCTTC.

The rearrangement joins TRBV7-3 to TRBJ2-1; 12 bases are shared with TRBD2. The germline CDR1 and CDR2 sequences are SGHTA and FQGTGA. The CDR3 consists of 16 residues. V gave up 4 bases and J gave up 4 bases; unmatched junction bases: 5. The CDR3 spells CASSYLAGGPYNEQFF. The CDR3 coding sequence is TGTGCCAGCAGCTATCTAGCGGGAGGGCCTTACAATGAGCAGTTCTTC.

The gene calls are TRBV7-3 and TRBJ2-7; 9 nucleotides agree with TRBD1. After removal of 0 bases from V and 5 bases from J, the junction contained 5 bases not matched to a gene. The germline V gene encodes CDR1 SGHTA and CDR2 FQGTGA. The CDR3 covers 15 residues. The CDR3 reads CASSLTGQGRHEQYF. CDR3 sequence (DNA): TGTGCCAGCAGCTTAACGGGACAGGGAAGACACGAGCAGTACTTC.

The genes are TRBV9 and TRBJ2-3; 14 bases are a match to TRBD2. The germline gives CDR1 SGDLS, CDR2 YYNGEE. The CDR3 consists of 18 residues. V shed 3 bases and J 0 bases; nucleotides not matched to a gene: 6. DNA for the CDR3: TGTGCCAGCAGCGAGGGGACTAGCGGGAGTTTCAGCACAGATACGCAGTATTTT. It yields the protein CASSEGTSGSFSTDTQYF.

The rearrangement joins TRBV15 to TRBJ2-2, with D maybe TRBD2 (6 bases). The CDR3 has 18 residues. Deletions cut 5 bases from V and 4 bases from J, with 23 bases between. CDR1 and CDR2 (germline): LNHNV, YYDKDF (reference sequence). CDR3 bases: TGTGCCACCAGCGGGAGGACCTCCGGGCGGAGGGGCACCGGGGAGCTGTTTTTT. Protein: CATSGRTSGRRGTGELFF.